What follows are 15 T cell receptor beta chains derived from one specimen sequenced in a study of blood T cells in healthy people across ages (dated by TCRdb to between 2015 and 2017). Libraries were prepared through 5' RACE. TCRdb records Illumina HiSeq 2500 as the sequencer. A second PCR of roughly 6 to 11 cycles was run with a J-beta primer mix and a sample-barcoded 5' primer. Clones were called with MiXCR by TCRdb after fastp trimmed the public reads at Q25, and only in-frame beta chains were retained. Rows with one shared CDR3 protein collapse into an entry with the most common genes and DNA. The sample records about 1.7 million distinct CDR3 sequences, under 30% of which are singletons. The leading ten clones occupy 6.5% to 8.5% of the sample. Material: blood. The receptor source for this set is a woman aged 30 to 39 in good health.

As regards this clonotype: A much larger clone lies one base from this, so it may be a read error. The chain uses TRBV4-3 and TRBJ2-1; D not certain. The CDR3 has 14 amino acids. Trimming removed 3 bases from V and 10 bases from J, with 16 bases in between. Germline V gene lookup returns CDR1 LGHNA and CDR2 YSLEER. The CDR3 DNA reads TGCGCCAGCAGCCAGGAGTCTAGTTGGGGAGAGCAGTTCTTC. Amino acids: CASSQESSWGEQFF.

This clonotype has a count of ten or more. This chain joins TRBV6-6 and TRBJ2-3, with TRBD2 identical over 10 bases. The CDR3 covers 15 residues. Germline CDR1 MNHNY, CDR2 SVGAGI (reference sequence). V shed 4 bases, J shed 2 bases, and the junction held 3 bases outside the gene matches. CDR3 residues: CASSLAGGVTDTQYF. The DNA of the CDR3 is TGTGCCAGCAGTTTAGCGGGGGGAGTCACAGATACGCAGTATTTT.

The V and J genes are TRBV20-1 and TRBJ1-5, with D perhaps matching TRBD1 (6 bases). V shed 6 bases and J shed 3 bases, with 15 bases lying between them. Germline CDR1 and CDR2: DFQATT and SNEGSKA (reference sequence). The CDR3 loop spans 14 amino acids. The CDR3 DNA reads as TGCAGTGCCCAAAGGGGGACCTCCAATCAGCCCCAGCATTTT. Residues: CSAQRGTSNQPQHF.

In this sample, this clonotype turned up many times. The chain uses TRBV6-1 and TRBJ2-5; D possibly corresponds to TRBD1 (6 bases). Germline CDR1 reads MNHNS; CDR2 reads SASEGT. This CDR3 spans 18 amino acids. V lost 9 bases, J lost 2 bases, and 28 bases lay in between. CDR3 DNA: TGTGCCAGTTTCTCGTACAGGGTAGTAGGGGTGCTGCAAGAGACCCAGTACTTC. Translation gives CASFSYRVVGVLQETQYF.

The CDR3 loop is CAWSPGPTYEQYF. CDR3 in DNA: TGTGCCTGGAGCCCCGGTCCCACCTACGAGCAGTACTTC. V usage is TRBV30 and J usage is TRBJ2-7; the D is unclear. Per the germline V gene, CDR1 is GTSNPN and CDR2 is SVGIG (reference sequence). The CDR3 is 13 residues long. Trimming cost V 3 bases and J 2 bases, with 11 bases left between them.

This clonotype has at least ten counts. The chain carries TRBV7-2 and TRBJ2-1; 7 positions match TRBD2. CDR3 length: 19 amino acids. Germline values: CDR1 SGHTA, CDR2 FQGNSA. J lost 1 base, V lost 4 bases, and 16 bases had no gene match. This CDR3 is CASSYVRAGGGASYNEQFF. In DNA, the CDR3 is TGTGCCAGCAGCTACGTACGGGCCGGCGGGGGTGCATCCTACAATGAGCAGTTCTTC.

This clonotype was observed many times. V gene TRBV28 combines with J gene TRBJ2-5; perhaps TRBD1 as D (6 bases). Deletions cut 6 bases from V and 11 bases from J, with 16 bases between. Germline values: CDR1 MDHEN, CDR2 SYDVKM. CDR3 size: 12 residues. CDR3: CASRVRGREQYF. CDR3 coding DNA: TGTGCCAGCAGAGTCAGGGGAAGGGAGCAGTACTTC.

This clonotype appeared a few times. This sequence joins TRBV20-1 and TRBJ2-7; a possible D gene is TRBD1 (5 bases). The germline V gene encodes CDR1 DFQATT and CDR2 SNEGSKA (reference sequence). The V and J ends lost 1 base and 3 bases respectively, with 16 bases between them. The CDR3 extends over 15 amino acids. This CDR3 reads CSARVSQGPNYEQYF. Here the CDR3 DNA reads TGCAGTGCTAGAGTTTCCCAGGGCCCCAACTACGAGCAGTACTTC.

The genes are TRBV5-1 and TRBJ2-1, with 14 bases fitting TRBD2. The V and J ends lost 6 bases and 8 bases, in that order; junction bases with no gene match: 7. The CDR3 extends over 15 amino acids. CDR1 is SGHRS and CDR2 is YFSETQ in the germline V gene. The CDR3 DNA reads TGCGCCAGCAAGCGGGGGACTAGCGGGAGTGATGAGCAGTTCTTC. The encoded protein is CASKRGTSGSDEQFF.

Only a few counts were recorded for this clonotype. The chain carries TRBV7-2 and TRBJ2-5, with 10 bases aligning to TRBD1. Germline CDR1 reads SGHTA; CDR2 reads FQGNSA. V was clipped by 1 base and J by 11 bases; unmatched bases: 13. There are 16 residues in the CDR3. CDR3 residues: CASSLVVGQGVEEQYF. CDR3 nucleotide sequence: TGTGCCAGCAGCTTAGTAGTAGGACAGGGGGTTGAGGAGCAGTACTTC.

This clonotype has a count of ten or more. J is TRBJ2-7 and V is TRBV10-1; D is undetermined. This CDR3 has 13 residues. CDR1 is WNHNN, CDR2 SYGVQD, per germline (reference sequence). Trimming took off 2 bases at V and 4 bases at J, with 9 bases between the two ends. The CDR3 nucleotides are TGCGCCAGCAGTGAGGGCCTGGGGTACGAGCAGTACTTC. Its translation is CASSEGLGYEQYF.

This clonotype occurred many times. The rearrangement uses TRBV4-3 and TRBJ2-3, with TRBD2 matching 10 bases. The CDR3 extends over 17 amino acids. The germline CDR1 and CDR2 sequences are LGHNA and YSLEER. V was clipped by 0 bases and J by 0 bases; unmatched bases: 3. As DNA, the CDR3 is TGCGCCAGCAGCCAAGACCCAGCGGGAGGGAGCACAGATACGCAGTATTTT. This gives the protein CASSQDPAGGSTDTQYF.

The chain couples TRBV30 to TRBJ1-2, with D possibly TRBD1 on 5 matching bases. The CDR3 totals 14 residues. Germline lookup yields CDR1 GTSNPN and CDR2 SVGIG (reference sequence). The V end lost 7 bases, the J end lost 0 bases, and 15 bases lay between the germline ends. This CDR3 is CAYLRQTTNYGYTF. The DNA of the CDR3 is TGTGCCTACCTTCGACAGACAACTAACTATGGCTACACCTTC.

The V gene is TRBV6-2 or TRBV6-3, the J gene TRBJ2-1; 9 bases line up with TRBD1. The end of the DNA is better explained by TRBJ2-7, so the J call may be wrong. The CDR3 is 15 amino acids. The germline V gene has CDR1 MNHEY and CDR2 SVGEGT. The CDR3 nucleotides are TGTGCCAGCAGTTCCACAGGGGGCTTAAGTAATGAGCAGTACTTC. This codes for CASSSTGGLSNEQYF.

On this clonotype itself: Given a much more abundant clone one base away, this may be a read error. The rearrangement uses TRBV29-1 and TRBJ2-1; D unresolved. The germline V gene encodes CDR1 SQVTM and CDR2 ANQGSEA. The CDR3 has 13 residues. The CDR3: CSVPASSYDEQFF. CDR3 DNA sequence: TGCAGCGTTCCAGCGTCGTCCTACGATGAGCAGTTCTTC.